These T cell receptor beta chains were read from a single sample in a study of blood T cell repertoires in COVID-19. Repertoires were generated with immunoSEQ multiplex PCR, while TCRdb's copy carries only in-frame clones and drops some. The sample lists a few hundred thousand clones, around 90% occurring once. Source material: PBMCs or T cells enriched from blood (not recorded which). These receptors came from a woman younger than 30 who had recovered from COVID-19. Both conserved end residues are part of each CDR3. D genes are given only for firm matches. Clone size is not always given. Where it is, it says once, few, many or a class for expanded clones.

len: 13; abundance: -; d_gene: -; v_gene: TRBV6-5; j_gene: TRBJ1-6; CDR3nt: TGTGCCAGCACTAGCTCCTATAATTCACCCCTCCACTTT; CDR3aa: CASTSSYNSPLHF
len: 14; abundance: once; d_gene: -; v_gene: TRBV7-6; j_gene: TRBJ1-2; CDR3nt: TGTGCCAGCAGCTTAGAGGACAGCCCTTATGGCTACACCTTC; CDR3aa: CASSLEDSPYGYTF
len: 15; abundance: few; d_gene: -; v_gene: TRBV9; j_gene: TRBJ1-1; CDR3nt: TGTGCCAGCAGCGTAGGACAGATTCGGAACACTGAAGCTTTCTTT; CDR3aa: CASSVGQIRNTEAFF
len: 15; abundance: once; d_gene: TRBD2; v_gene: TRBV7-8; j_gene: TRBJ2-7; CDR3nt: TGTGCCAGCAGCGATCGGACTAGCGACGCGTCCGAGCAGTACTTC; CDR3aa: CASSDRTSDASEQYF
len: 16; abundance: -; d_gene: TRBD1; v_gene: TRBV7-9; j_gene: TRBJ1-5; CDR3nt: TGTGCCAGCAGCCCGGACAGGGAGCAGGGCAATCAGCCCCAGCATTTT; CDR3aa: CASSPDREQGNQPQHF
len: 15; abundance: -; d_gene: -; v_gene: TRBV3-1/TRBV3-2; j_gene: TRBJ2-1; CDR3nt: TGTGCCAGCAGAACTCGAGGCGTGGCGGGGAATGAGCAGTTCTTC; CDR3aa: CASRTRGVAGNEQFF
len: 14; abundance: -; d_gene: -; v_gene: TRBV4-1; j_gene: TRBJ2-7; CDR3nt: TGCGCCAGCAGCCCCGCGGGCCATAGTTACGAGCAGTACTTC; CDR3aa: CASSPAGHSYEQYF
len: 18; abundance: -; d_gene: TRBD2; v_gene: TRBV9; j_gene: TRBJ2-7; CDR3nt: TGTGCCAGCACTCTAAGCGGGGCACCACTAGCGGGATATCACGAGCAGTACTTC; CDR3aa: CASTLSGAPLAGYHEQYF
len: 18; abundance: -; d_gene: -; v_gene: TRBV1; j_gene: TRBJ1-2; CDR3nt: TGCACCAGCAGCCAAGACGGGTTTTTAAGCGGATTTTGCTATGGCTACACCTTC; CDR3aa: CTSSQDGFLSGFCYGYTF
len: 15; abundance: -; d_gene: -; v_gene: TRBV6-5; j_gene: TRBJ2-3; CDR3nt: TGTGCCAGCAGCGCGCCGGGGGGCGGGGCAGATACGCAGTATTTT; CDR3aa: CASSAPGGGADTQYF
len: 12; abundance: -; d_gene: -; v_gene: TRBV6-5; j_gene: TRBJ2-2; CDR3nt: TGTGCCAGCAGTTACCTTTCCGGGGAGCTGTTTTTT; CDR3aa: CASSYLSGELFF
len: 16; abundance: -; d_gene: -; v_gene: TRBV10-3; j_gene: TRBJ1-6; CDR3nt: TGTGCCATCAGTGAGTACCCGTCCCGAAGAGATTCACCCCTCCACTTT; CDR3aa: CAISEYPSRRDSPLHF
len: 14; abundance: -; d_gene: TRBD1; v_gene: TRBV4-1; j_gene: TRBJ2-7; CDR3nt: TGCGCCAGCAGCCAGGTCTCAGGGGGCTACGAGCAGTACTTC; CDR3aa: CASSQVSGGYEQYF
len: 15; abundance: -; d_gene: -; v_gene: TRBV7-2; j_gene: TRBJ1-1; CDR3nt: TGTGCCAGCAGCTTACGCCGAAGTGGGAGCACTGAAGCTTTCTTT; CDR3aa: CASSLRRSGSTEAFF
len: 16; abundance: -; d_gene: -; v_gene: TRBV30; j_gene: TRBJ1-1; CDR3nt: TGTGCCTGGAGCCCCCTGGCCACAGTTCTGACCACTGAAGCTTTCTTT; CDR3aa: CAWSPLATVLTTEAFF
len: 14; abundance: once; d_gene: -; v_gene: TRBV6-2/TRBV6-3; j_gene: TRBJ1-2; CDR3nt: TGTGCCAGCAGTTATCTCCCCCGGGGAGGAGGCTACACCTTC; CDR3aa: CASSYLPRGGGYTF
len: 17; abundance: -; d_gene: -; v_gene: TRBV13; j_gene: TRBJ2-2; CDR3nt: TGTGCCAGCAGCTTACGACGAGAGACAGGGAACACCGGGGAGCTGTTTTTT; CDR3aa: CASSLRRETGNTGELFF
len: 14; abundance: -; d_gene: TRBD1; v_gene: TRBV27; j_gene: TRBJ2-7; CDR3nt: TGTGCCAGCAGTGTAGCGGACAGGGGGCGAGAGCAGTACTTC; CDR3aa: CASSVADRGREQYF
len: 18; abundance: -; d_gene: -; v_gene: TRBV7-2; j_gene: TRBJ1-1; CDR3nt: TGTGCCAGCAGCCTGCGCTTACTCCCGGGACAAACGAACACTGAAGCTTTCTTT; CDR3aa: CASSLRLLPGQTNTEAFF
len: 16; abundance: -; d_gene: TRBD1; v_gene: TRBV7-8; j_gene: TRBJ1-2; CDR3nt: TGTGCCAGCAGCGGAGGGGCAGGGGGAGCTCACTATGGCTACACCTTC; CDR3aa: CASSGGAGGAHYGYTF
len: 13; abundance: -; d_gene: -; v_gene: TRBV28; j_gene: TRBJ1-2; CDR3nt: TGTGCCAGCCACGATCGGGGTAGCTATGGCTACACCTTC; CDR3aa: CASHDRGSYGYTF
len: 16; abundance: -; d_gene: TRBD1; v_gene: TRBV20-1; j_gene: TRBJ2-7; CDR3nt: TGCAGTGCTAGTAGGGCCCCTGACAGGGGCCGCTACGAGCAGTACTTC; CDR3aa: CSASRAPDRGRYEQYF
len: 10; abundance: -; d_gene: -; v_gene: TRBV6-5; j_gene: TRBJ1-1; CDR3nt: TGTGCCAGCGCACGGTGGGAAGCTTTCTTT; CDR3aa: CASARWEAFF
len: 13; abundance: -; d_gene: TRBD1; v_gene: TRBV28; j_gene: TRBJ2-7; CDR3nt: TGTGCCAGCGAGGACAGGGATCTCTACGAGCAGTACTTC; CDR3aa: CASEDRDLYEQYF
len: 16; abundance: -; d_gene: TRBD1; v_gene: TRBV19; j_gene: TRBJ1-1; CDR3nt: TGTGCCAGTAGCGGGGGACAGGGGGCCATGAACACTGAAGCTTTCTTT; CDR3aa: CASSGGQGAMNTEAFF
len: 16; abundance: -; d_gene: -; v_gene: TRBV2; j_gene: TRBJ1-1; CDR3nt: TGTGCCAGACCCCTTGCAGGACAGAGAATGAACACTGAAGCTTTCTTT; CDR3aa: CARPLAGQRMNTEAFF
len: 14; abundance: -; d_gene: TRBD1; v_gene: TRBV6-5; j_gene: TRBJ1-2; CDR3nt: TGTGCCAGCAGTCATACAGGGGGCCCAGGCGGCTACACCTTC; CDR3aa: CASSHTGGPGGYTF
len: 13; abundance: -; d_gene: -; v_gene: TRBV9; j_gene: TRBJ1-5; CDR3nt: TGTGCCAGCAGCGTAGCGTATAATCAGCCCCAGCATTTT; CDR3aa: CASSVAYNQPQHF
len: 12; abundance: few; d_gene: -; v_gene: TRBV4-1; j_gene: TRBJ1-6; CDR3nt: TGCGCCAGCAGGTCGGGGGACTCACCCCTCCACTTT; CDR3aa: CASRSGDSPLHF
len: 14; abundance: -; d_gene: -; v_gene: TRBV7-8; j_gene: TRBJ1-1; CDR3nt: TGTGCCAGCAGCTTTAACAGGGTGAACACTGAAGCTTTCTTT; CDR3aa: CASSFNRVNTEAFF
len: 13; abundance: -; d_gene: -; v_gene: TRBV5-6; j_gene: TRBJ1-2; CDR3nt: TGTGCCAGCAGCTTGGGCTCGAGGGATGGCTACACCTTC; CDR3aa: CASSLGSRDGYTF
len: 17; abundance: -; d_gene: -; v_gene: TRBV2; j_gene: TRBJ1-4; CDR3nt: TGTGCCAGCAGTTTCGACCGTCGGGGCGGGGAACATGAAAAACTGTTTTTT; CDR3aa: CASSFDRRGGEHEKLFF
len: 13; abundance: -; d_gene: TRBD1; v_gene: TRBV6-5; j_gene: TRBJ1-2; CDR3nt: TGTGCCAGCAGTCCAGGGGGCGACTATGGCTACACCTTC; CDR3aa: CASSPGGDYGYTF
len: 15; abundance: -; d_gene: -; v_gene: TRBV30; j_gene: TRBJ2-2; CDR3nt: TGTGCCTGGAGTGTACAACCCCTGTCCACCGGGGAGCTGTTTTTT; CDR3aa: CAWSVQPLSTGELFF
len: 16; abundance: -; d_gene: -; v_gene: TRBV7-3; j_gene: TRBJ1-6; CDR3nt: TGTGCCAGCAGCTTAACTACGGCAGGGGAGGGTTCACCCCTCCACTTT; CDR3aa: CASSLTTAGEGSPLHF
len: 18; abundance: -; d_gene: TRBD2; v_gene: TRBV19; j_gene: TRBJ2-3; CDR3nt: TGTGCCAGTAGTATAGGTCTCAGACTAGCGGGGGGCACAGATACGCAGTATTTT; CDR3aa: CASSIGLRLAGGTDTQYF
len: 15; abundance: -; d_gene: -; v_gene: TRBV3-1/TRBV3-2; j_gene: TRBJ2-1; CDR3nt: TGTGCCAGCAGCCAAGGGGGGGGCACGGGAAATGAGCAGTTCTTC; CDR3aa: CASSQGGGTGNEQFF